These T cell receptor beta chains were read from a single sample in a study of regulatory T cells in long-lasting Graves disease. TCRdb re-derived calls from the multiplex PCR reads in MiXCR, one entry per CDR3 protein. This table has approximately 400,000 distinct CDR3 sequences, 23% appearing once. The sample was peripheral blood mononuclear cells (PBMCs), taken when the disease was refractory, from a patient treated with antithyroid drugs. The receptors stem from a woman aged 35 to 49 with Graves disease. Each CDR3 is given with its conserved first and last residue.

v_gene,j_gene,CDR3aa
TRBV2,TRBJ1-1,CASSEARQTTNTEAFF
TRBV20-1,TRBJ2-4,CSGGSLAKNIQYF
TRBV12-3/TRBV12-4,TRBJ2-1,CASSFLGGEQFF
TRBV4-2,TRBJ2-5,CASSRIREEETQYF
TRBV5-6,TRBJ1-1,CASGSPGNTEAFF
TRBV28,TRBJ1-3,CASSFGQLISGNTIYF
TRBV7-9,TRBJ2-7,CASSDRTGALSYEQYF
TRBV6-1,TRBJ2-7,CASSEGVGGPREQYF
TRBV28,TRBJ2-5,CASRVLQGEETQYF
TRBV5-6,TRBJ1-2,CASSSGTGGDNGYTF
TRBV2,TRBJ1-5,CASSDNYSNQPQHF
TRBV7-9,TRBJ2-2,CASSPSWASGYTGELFF
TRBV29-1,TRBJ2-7,CSVEDGTGSIGGRRAEQYF
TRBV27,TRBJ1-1,CASRGFNTEAFF
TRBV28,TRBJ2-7,CASSPMGLLSSYEQYF
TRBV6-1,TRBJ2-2,CASTPDRGTGELFF
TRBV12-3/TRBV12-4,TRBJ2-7,CASSYSSYEQYF
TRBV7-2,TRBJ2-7,CASSFMVDEQYF
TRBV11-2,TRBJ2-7,CASSLGQGKPYEQYF
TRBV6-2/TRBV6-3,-,CASSSAVVGGEQFF
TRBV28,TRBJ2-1,CASSSLGNEQFF
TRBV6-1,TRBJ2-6,CASSRDGRASSGANVLTF
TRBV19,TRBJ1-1,CASQVSGIQNTEAFF
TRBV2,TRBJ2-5,CASSATSSHWETQYF
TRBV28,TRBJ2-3,CASSPGDTQYF